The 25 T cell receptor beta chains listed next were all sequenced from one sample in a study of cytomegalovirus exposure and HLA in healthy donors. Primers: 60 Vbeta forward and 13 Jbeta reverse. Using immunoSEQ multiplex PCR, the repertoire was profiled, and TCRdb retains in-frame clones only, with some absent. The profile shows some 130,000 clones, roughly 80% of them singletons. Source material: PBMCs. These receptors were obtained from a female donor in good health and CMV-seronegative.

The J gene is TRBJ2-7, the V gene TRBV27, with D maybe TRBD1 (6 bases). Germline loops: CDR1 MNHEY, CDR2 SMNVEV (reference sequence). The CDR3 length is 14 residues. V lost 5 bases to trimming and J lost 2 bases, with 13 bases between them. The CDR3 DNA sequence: TGTGCCAGCAGTCACGGACAGAGACCCTACGAGCAGTACTTC. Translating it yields CASSHGQRPYEQYF.

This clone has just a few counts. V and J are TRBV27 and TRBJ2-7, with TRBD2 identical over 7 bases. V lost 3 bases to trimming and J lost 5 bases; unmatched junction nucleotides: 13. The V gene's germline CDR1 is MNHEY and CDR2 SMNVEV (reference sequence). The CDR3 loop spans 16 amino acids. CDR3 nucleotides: TGTGCCAGCAGTTTTGGGCTGGGGGGGAGGGCCCACGAGCAGTACTTC. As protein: CASSFGLGGRAHEQYF.

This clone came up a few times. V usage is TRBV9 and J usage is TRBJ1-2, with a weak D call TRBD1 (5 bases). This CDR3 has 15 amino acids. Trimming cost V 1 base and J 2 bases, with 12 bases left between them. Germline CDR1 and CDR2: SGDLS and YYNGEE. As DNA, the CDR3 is TGTGCCAGCAGCGTATATTGGACACGGAACTATGGCTACACCTTC. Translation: CASSVYWTRNYGYTF.

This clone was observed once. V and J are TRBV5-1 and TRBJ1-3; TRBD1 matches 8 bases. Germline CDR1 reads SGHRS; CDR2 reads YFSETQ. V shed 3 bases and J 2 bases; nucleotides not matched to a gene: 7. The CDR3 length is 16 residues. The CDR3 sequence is CASSYGQGLAGNTIYF. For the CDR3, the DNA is TGCGCCAGCAGCTACGGACAGGGCCTTGCTGGAAACACCATATATTTT.

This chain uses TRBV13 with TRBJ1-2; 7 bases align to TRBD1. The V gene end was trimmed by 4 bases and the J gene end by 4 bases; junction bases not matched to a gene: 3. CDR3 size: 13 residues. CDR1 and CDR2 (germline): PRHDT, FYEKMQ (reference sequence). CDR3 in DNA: TGTGCCAGCAGCTCGACAGGGACCTATGGCTACACCTTC. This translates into CASSSTGTYGYTF.

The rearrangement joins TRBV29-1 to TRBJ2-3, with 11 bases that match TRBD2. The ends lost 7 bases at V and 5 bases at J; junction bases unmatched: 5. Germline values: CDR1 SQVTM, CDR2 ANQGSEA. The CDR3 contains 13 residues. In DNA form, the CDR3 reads TGCAGCGGTAGCGGGGGGGCCGGAGATACGCAGTATTTT. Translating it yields CSGSGGAGDTQYF.

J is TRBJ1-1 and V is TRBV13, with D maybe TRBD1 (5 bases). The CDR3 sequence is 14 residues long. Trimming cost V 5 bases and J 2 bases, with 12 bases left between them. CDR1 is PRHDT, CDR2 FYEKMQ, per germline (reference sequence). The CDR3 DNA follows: TGTGCCAGCAGCCCAGTCCGGACAAACACTGAAGCTTTCTTT. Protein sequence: CASSPVRTNTEAFF.

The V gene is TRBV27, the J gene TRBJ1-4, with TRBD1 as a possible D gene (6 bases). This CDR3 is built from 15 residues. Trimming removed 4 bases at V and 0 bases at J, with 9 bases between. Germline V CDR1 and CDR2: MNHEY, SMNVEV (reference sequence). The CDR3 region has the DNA TGTGCCAGCAGTTATACAGGGTCAACTAATGAAAAACTGTTTTTT. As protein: CASSYTGSTNEKLFF.

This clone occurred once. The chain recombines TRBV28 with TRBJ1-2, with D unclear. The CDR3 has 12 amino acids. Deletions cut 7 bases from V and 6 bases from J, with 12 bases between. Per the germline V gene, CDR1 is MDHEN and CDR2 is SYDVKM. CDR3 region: CASTGMGDGYTF. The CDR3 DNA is TGTGCCAGCACCGGGATGGGCGATGGCTACACCTTC.

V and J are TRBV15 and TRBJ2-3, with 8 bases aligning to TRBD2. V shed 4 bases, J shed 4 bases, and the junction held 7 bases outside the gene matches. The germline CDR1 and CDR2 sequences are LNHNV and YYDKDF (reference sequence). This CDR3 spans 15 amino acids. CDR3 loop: CATSNRREAPDTQYF. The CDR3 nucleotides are TGTGCCACCAGCAACCGGCGGGAGGCCCCAGATACGCAGTATTTT.

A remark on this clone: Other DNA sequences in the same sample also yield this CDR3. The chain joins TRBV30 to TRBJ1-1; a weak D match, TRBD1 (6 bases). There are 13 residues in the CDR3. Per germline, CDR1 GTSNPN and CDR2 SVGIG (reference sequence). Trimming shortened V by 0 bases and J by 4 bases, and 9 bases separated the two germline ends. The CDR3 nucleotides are TGTGCCTGGAGTGTTAGGGGGGGCACTGAAGCTTTCTTT. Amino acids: CAWSVRGGTEAFF.

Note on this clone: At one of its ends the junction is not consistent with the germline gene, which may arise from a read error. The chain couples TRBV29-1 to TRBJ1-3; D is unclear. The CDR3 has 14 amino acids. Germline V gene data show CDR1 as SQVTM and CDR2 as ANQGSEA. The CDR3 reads CSVSTASPGNTIYF. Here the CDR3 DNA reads TGCAGCGTTAGTACAGCAAGCCCTGGGAACACCATATATTTT. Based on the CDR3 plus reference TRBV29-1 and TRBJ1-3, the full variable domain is SAVISQKPSRDICQRGTSLTIQCQVDSQVTMMFWYRQQPGQSLTLIATANQGSEATYESGFVIDKFPISRPNLTFSTLTVSNMSPEDSSIYLCSVSTASPGNTIYFGEGSWLTVV.

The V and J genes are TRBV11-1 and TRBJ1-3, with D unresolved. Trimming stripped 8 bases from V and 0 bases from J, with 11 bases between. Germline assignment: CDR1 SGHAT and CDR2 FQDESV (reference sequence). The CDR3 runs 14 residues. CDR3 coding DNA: TGTGCCAGCGGACGGGGTCCCTCTGGAAACACCATATATTTT. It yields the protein CASGRGPSGNTIYF.

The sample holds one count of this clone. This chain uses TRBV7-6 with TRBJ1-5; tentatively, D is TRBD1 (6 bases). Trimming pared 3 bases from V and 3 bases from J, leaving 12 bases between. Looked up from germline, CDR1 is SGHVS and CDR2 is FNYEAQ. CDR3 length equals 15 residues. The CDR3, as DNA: TGTGCCAGCAGCTTGGGTACAGGGCACAATCAGCCCCAGCATTTT. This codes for CASSLGTGHNQPQHF.

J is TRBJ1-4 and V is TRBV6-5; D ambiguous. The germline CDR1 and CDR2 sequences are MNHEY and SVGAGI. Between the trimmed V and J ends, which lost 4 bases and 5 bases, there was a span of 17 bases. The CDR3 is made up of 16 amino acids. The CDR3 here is CASSSGTSFQNEKLFF. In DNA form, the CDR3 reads TGTGCCAGCAGTTCCGGTACCTCCTTCCAAAATGAAAAACTGTTTTTT.

The CDR3 DNA reads TGTGCCAGCAGTTACGATTTAGCAACAGATACGCAGTATTTT. This gives the protein CASSYDLATDTQYF. V gene TRBV6-5 combines with J gene TRBJ2-3; D unclear. Between the trimmed V and J ends, which lost 2 bases and 3 bases, there was a span of 9 bases. This CDR3 comprises 14 residues. The germline gives CDR1 MNHEY, CDR2 SVGAGI.

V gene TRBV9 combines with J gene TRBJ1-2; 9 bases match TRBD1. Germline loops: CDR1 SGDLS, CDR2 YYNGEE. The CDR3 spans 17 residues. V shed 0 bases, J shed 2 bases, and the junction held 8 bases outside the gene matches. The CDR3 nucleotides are TGTGCCAGCAGCGTAGCTACGGACAGGGGAGCGAACTATGGCTACACCTTC. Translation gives CASSVATDRGANYGYTF.

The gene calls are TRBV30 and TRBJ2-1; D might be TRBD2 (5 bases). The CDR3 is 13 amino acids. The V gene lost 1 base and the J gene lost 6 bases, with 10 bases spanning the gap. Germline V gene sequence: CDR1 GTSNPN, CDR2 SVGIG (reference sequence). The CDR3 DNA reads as TGTGCCTGGAGTGGCCTAGCCGGCAATGAGCAGTTCTTC. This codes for CAWSGLAGNEQFF.

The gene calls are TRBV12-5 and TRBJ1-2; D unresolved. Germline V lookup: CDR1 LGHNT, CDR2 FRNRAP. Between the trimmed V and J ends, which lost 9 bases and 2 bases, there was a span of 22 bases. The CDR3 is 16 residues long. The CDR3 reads CARVRLLDSANYGYTF. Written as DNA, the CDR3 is TGTGCTAGAGTGAGACTTTTGGACTCAGCCAACTATGGCTACACCTTC.

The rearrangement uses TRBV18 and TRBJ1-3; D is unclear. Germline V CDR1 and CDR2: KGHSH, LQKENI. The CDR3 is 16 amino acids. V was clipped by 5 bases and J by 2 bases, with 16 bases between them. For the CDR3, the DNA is TGTGCCAGCTCATCGGGTTTAAATCGCGCTGGAAACACCATATATTTT. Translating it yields CASSSGLNRAGNTIYF.

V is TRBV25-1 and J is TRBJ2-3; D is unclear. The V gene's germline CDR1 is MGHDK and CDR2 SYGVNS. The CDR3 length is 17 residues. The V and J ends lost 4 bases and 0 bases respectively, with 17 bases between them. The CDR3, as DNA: TGTGCCAGCAGTGCGCGTTCACGGTATCTCAGCACAGATACGCAGTATTTT. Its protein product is CASSARSRYLSTDTQYF.

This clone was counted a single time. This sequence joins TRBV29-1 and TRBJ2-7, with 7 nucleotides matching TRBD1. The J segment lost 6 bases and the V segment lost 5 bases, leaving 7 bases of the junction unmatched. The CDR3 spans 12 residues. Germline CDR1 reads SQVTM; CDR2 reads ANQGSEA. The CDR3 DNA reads TGCAGCGTTCGACAGGGTGCGGGCGAGCAGTACTTC. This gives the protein CSVRQGAGEQYF.

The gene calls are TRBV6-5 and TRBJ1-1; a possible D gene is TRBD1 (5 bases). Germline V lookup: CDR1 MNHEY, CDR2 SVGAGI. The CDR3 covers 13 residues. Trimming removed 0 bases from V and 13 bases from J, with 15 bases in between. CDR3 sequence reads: CASSYSRGGMVFF. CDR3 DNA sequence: TGTGCCAGCAGTTACTCTAGGGGTGGGATGGTTTTCTTT.

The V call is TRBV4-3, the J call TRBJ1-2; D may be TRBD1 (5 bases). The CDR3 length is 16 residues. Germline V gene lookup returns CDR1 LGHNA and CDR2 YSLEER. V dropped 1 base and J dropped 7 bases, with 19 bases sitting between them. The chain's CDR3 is CASSQGIRAGYSGYTF. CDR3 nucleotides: TGCGCCAGCAGCCAAGGAATCAGGGCAGGGTACTCTGGCTACACCTTC.

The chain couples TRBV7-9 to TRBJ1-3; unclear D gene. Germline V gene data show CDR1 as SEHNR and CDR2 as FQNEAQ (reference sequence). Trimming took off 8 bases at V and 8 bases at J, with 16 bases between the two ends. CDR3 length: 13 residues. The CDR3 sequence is CASVIRTGDTIYF. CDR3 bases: TGTGCCAGCGTAATTAGGACTGGCGACACCATATATTTT.